The clone carrying this T cell receptor beta chain showed up just a few times. Antigen unknown. The CDR3 totals 16 residues. V shed 1 base and J shed 4 bases, with 16 bases lying between them. Germline V gives CDR1 MGHRA, CDR2 YSYEKL. Noted time point: persistent/refractory GD, antithyroid drugs over 5 years with positive TRAb. The TCR library used RNA extracted from PBMCs. Graves' disease diagnosis followed American Thyroid Association guidelines. Peripheral blood, about 9 milliliters of it, was drawn into EDTA tubes. The source of the sample is a study of regulatory T cells in long-lasting Graves disease. Regarding the study as a whole: Clonotypes that were public and shared totalled 2,741 in persistent patients versus over 800 in new patients. There were preferences for TRBV28, TRBJ1-2 and TRBJ2-5 in persistent disease.

Building the TCR beta libraries relied on iRepertoire HTBI primers, and CDR3 regions underwent Arm-PCR. TCRdb reprocessed the multiplex PCR reads with MiXCR, giving one entry per CDR3 protein. Of roughly 400,000 distinct CDR3 sequences listed, around 20% are singletons. The sequencing used peripheral blood mononuclear cells (PBMCs), collected when the disease was refractory, from a patient treated with antithyroid drugs. V gene TRBV4-1 combines with J gene TRBJ1-1; D is unclear. The receptor comes from a female donor with Graves disease. Written as DNA, the CDR3 is TGCGCCAGCAGCCAAGCCTCTGTATCGCCTCCCACTGAAGCTTTCTTT. Protein product: CASSQASVSPPTEAFF.